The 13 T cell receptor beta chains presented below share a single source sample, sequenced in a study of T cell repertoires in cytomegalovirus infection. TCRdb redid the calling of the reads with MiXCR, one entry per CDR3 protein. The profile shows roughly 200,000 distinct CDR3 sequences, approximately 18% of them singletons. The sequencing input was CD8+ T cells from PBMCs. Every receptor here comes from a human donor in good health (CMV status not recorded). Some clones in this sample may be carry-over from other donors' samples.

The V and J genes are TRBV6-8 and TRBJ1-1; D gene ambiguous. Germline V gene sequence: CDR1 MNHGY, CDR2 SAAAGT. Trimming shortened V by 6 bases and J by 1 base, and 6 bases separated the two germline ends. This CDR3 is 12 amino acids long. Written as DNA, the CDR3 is TGTGCCAGCAGGAACCGGAACACTGAAGCTTTCTTT. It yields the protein CASRNRNTEAFF.

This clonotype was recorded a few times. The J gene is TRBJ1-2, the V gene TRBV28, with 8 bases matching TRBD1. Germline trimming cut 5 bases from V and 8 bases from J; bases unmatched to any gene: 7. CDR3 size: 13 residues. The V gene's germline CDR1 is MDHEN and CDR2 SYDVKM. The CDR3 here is CASSRRGLRGYTF. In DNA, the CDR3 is TGTGCCAGCAGTCGCAGGGGGCTCCGCGGCTACACCTTC.

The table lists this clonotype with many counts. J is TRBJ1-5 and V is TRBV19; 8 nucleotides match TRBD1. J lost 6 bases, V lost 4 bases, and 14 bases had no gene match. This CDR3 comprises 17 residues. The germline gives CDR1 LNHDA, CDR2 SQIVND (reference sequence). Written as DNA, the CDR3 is TGTGCCAGTAGTACCTCGACAGGGGATCGGGGCGTTCAGCCCCAGCATTTT. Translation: CASSTSTGDRGVQPQHF.

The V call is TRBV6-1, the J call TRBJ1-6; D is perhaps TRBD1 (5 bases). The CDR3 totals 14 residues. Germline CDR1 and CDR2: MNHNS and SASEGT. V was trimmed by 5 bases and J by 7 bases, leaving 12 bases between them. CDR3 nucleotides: TGTGCCAGCAGTTACGGGGGTATAAATTCACCCCTCCACTTT. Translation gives CASSYGGINSPLHF.

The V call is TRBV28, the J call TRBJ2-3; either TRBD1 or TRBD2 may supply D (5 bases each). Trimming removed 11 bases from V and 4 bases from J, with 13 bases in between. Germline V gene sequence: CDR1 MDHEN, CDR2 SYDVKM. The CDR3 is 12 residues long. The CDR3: CAGSTGPDTQYF. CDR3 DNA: TGTGCCGGGTCGACGGGGCCAGATACGCAGTATTTT.

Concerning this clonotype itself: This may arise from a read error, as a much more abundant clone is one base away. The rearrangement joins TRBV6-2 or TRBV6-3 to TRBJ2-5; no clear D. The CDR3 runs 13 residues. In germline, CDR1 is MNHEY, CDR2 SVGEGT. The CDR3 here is CVSTNGPQETQYF. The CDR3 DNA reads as TGTGTCAGCACGAATGGACCCCAAGAGACCCAGTACTTC.

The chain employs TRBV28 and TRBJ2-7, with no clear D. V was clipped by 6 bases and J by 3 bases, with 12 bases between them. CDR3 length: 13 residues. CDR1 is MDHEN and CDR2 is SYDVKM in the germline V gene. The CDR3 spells CASSAVRHYEQYF. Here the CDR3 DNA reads TGTGCCAGCAGCGCTGTCCGACACTACGAGCAGTACTTC.

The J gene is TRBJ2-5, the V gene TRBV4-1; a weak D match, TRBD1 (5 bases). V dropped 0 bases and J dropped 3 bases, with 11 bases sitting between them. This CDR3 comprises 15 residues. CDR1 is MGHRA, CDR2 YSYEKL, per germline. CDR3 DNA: TGCGCCAGCAGCCAAGATGGAGCGACAGAAGAGACCCAGTACTTC. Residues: CASSQDGATEETQYF.

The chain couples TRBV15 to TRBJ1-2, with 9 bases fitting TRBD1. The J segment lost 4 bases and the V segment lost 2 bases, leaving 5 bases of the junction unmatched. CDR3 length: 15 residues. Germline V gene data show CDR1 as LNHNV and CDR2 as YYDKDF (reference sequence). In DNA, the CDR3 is TGTGCCACCAGCAGAAGGACAGGGGCACTCTATGGCTACACCTTC. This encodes CATSRRTGALYGYTF.

The CDR3, as DNA: TGTGCCAGCAGGGACCGCGGAACAATTTACGAGCAGTACTTC. Its protein is CASRDRGTIYEQYF. The rearrangement uses TRBV6-2 or TRBV6-3 and TRBJ2-7; D remains ambiguous. The V and J ends lost 6 bases and 4 bases respectively, with 16 bases between them. The CDR3 contains 14 residues. Per the germline V gene, CDR1 is MNHEY and CDR2 is SVGEGT.

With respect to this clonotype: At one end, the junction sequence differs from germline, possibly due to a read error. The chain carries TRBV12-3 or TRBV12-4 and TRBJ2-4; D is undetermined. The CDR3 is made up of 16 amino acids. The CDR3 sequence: CASSLILTAGINSQYF. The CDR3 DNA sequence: TGTGCCAGCAGTTTAATCCTCACAGCTGGCATAAACAGTCAGTACTTC.

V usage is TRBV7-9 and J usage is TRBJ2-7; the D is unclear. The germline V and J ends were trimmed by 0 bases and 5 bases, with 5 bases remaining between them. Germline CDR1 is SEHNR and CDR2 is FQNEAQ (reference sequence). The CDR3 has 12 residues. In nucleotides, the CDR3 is TGTGCCAGCAGCTTAGCTCCCCACGAGCAGTACTTC. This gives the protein CASSLAPHEQYF.

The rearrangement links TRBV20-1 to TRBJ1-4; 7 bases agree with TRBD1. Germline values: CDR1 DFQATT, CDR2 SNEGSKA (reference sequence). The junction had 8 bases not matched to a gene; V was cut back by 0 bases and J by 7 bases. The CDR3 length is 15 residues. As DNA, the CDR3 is TGCAGTGCTAGAGACCTACAGGGGTCTTCTGAAAAACTGTTTTTT. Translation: CSARDLQGSSEKLFF.